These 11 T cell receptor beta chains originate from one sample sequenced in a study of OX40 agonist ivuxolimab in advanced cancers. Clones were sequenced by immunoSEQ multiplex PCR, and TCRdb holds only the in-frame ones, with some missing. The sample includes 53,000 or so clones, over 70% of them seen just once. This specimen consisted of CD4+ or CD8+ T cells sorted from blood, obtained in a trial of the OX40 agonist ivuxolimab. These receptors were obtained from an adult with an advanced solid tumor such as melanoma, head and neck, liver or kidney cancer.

In nucleotides, the CDR3 is TGTGCCAGTAGTTCCGACAGAGATCAGCCCCAGCATTTT. Its translation: CASSSDRDQPQHF. V and J are TRBV19 and TRBJ1-5; weak D call: TRBD1 (5 bases). Trimming removed 5 bases from V and 5 bases from J, with 10 bases in between. This CDR3 is built from 13 residues. Germline CDR1 reads LNHDA; CDR2 reads SQIVND (reference sequence).

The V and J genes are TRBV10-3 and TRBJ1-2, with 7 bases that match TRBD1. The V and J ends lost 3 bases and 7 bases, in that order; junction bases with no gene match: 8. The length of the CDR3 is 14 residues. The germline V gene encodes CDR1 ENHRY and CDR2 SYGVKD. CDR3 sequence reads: CAISDQGQRPGYTF. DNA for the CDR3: TGTGCCATCAGTGATCAGGGACAGAGGCCTGGCTACACCTTC.

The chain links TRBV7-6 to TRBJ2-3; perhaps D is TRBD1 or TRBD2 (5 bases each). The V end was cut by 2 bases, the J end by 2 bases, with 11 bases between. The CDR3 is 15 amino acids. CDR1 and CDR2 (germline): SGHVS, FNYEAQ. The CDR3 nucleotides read TGTGCCAGCAGCTTATATCAGGGAGACACAGATACGCAGTATTTT. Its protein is CASSLYQGDTDTQYF. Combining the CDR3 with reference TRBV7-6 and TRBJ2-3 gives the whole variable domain GAGVSQSPRYKVTKRGQDVALRCDPISGHVSLYWYRQALGQGPEFLTYFNYEAQQDKSGLPNDRFSAERPEGSISTLTIQRTEQRDSAMYRCASSLYQGDTDTQYFGPGTRLTVL.

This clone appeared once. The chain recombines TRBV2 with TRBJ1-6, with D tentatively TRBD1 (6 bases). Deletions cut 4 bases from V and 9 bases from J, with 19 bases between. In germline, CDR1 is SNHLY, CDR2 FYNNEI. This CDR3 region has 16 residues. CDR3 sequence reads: CASSGTTGQASSPLHF. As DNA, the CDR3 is TGTGCCAGCAGTGGGACAACGGGACAAGCCTCTTCACCCCTCCACTTT.

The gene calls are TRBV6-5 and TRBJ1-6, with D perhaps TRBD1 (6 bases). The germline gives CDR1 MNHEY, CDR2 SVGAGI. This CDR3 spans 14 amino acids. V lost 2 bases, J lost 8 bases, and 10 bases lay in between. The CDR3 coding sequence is TGTGCCAGCAGTTACCGGGGGCGCGATTCACCCCTCCACTTT. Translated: CASSYRGRDSPLHF.

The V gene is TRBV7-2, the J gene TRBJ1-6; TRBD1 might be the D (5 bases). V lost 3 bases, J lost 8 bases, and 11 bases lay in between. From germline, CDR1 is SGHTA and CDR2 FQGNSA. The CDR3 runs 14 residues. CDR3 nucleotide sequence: TGTGCCAGCAGCTTTCGGCTAGGGGATTCACCCCTCCACTTT. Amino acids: CASSFRLGDSPLHF.

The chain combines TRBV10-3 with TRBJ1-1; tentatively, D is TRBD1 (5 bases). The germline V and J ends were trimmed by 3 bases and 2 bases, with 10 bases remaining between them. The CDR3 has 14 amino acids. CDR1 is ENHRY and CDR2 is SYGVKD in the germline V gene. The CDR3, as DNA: TGTGCCATCAGTGATCGGGGGAGCAACACTGAAGCTTTCTTT. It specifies CAISDRGSNTEAFF.

The CDR3 sequence: CASSRGGQPQHF. The DNA for the CDR3 is TGTGCCAGCAGCCGTGGGGGCCAGCCCCAGCATTTT. J is TRBJ1-5 and V is TRBV7-9, with D maybe TRBD1 (6 bases). V was pared by 5 bases and J by 7 bases, with 9 bases between. In germline, CDR1 is SEHNR, CDR2 FQNEAQ (reference sequence). The CDR3 runs 12 residues. The full variable domain, completed using reference TRBV7-9 and TRBJ1-5, is DTGVSQNPRHKITKRGQNVTFRCDPISEHNRLYWYRQTLGQGPEFLTYFQNEAQLEKSRLLSDRFSAERPKGSFSTLEIQRTEQGDSAMYLCASSRGGQPQHFGDGTRLSIL.

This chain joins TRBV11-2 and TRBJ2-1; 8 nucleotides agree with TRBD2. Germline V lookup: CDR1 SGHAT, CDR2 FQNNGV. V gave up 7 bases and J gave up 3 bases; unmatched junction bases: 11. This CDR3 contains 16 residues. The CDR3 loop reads CASTQTGGVGYNEQFF. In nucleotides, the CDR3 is TGTGCCAGCACCCAAACGGGGGGGGTTGGCTACAATGAGCAGTTCTTC.

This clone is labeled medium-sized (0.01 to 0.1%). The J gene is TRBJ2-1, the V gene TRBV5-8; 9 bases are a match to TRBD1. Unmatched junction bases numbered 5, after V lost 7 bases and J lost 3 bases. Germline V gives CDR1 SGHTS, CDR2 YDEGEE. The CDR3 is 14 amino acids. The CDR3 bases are TGTGCCAGCCTCGACAGGGGGTACTACAATGAGCAGTTCTTC. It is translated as CASLDRGYYNEQFF.

The CDR3: CASSDSSRDRGEQYF. DNA of the CDR3: TGTGCCAGCAGTGACTCGTCCCGGGACAGGGGCGAGCAGTACTTC. This chain uses TRBV6-4 with TRBJ2-7, with 10 bases identical to TRBD1. Germline loops: CDR1 MRHNA, CDR2 SNTAGT. The CDR3 runs to 15 residues. V was clipped by 0 bases and J by 6 bases; unmatched bases: 5.